Judged by abundance, the clone carrying this TCR beta chain is medium-sized. Its antigen remains unidentified. Germline lookup yields CDR1 MNHNS and CDR2 SASEGT. The CDR3 totals 14 residues. V lost 6 bases and J lost 5; bases outside the gene matches: 8. These data belong to a study of lung T cells in sarcoidosis with Löfgren's syndrome. General study results and limits: Löfgren's syndrome patients reportedly showed greatest TRAV12-1 and TRBV2 expansion versus controls.

MiXCR was run by TCRdb on the reads, yielding one entry per CDR3 protein. The data hold 3,000 to 3,500 distinct CDR3 sequences, with around a sixth observed a single time. Sequencing was done on a sample of CD4+ T cells from bronchoalveolar lavage. This TCR was recovered from a human donor with sarcoidosis (Löfgren's syndrome or another form), or a control subject (not recorded which). The chain recombines TRBV6-1 with TRBJ2-5; 8 bases line up with TRBD1. CDR3 protein: CASRGQGIGETQYF. In nucleotides, the CDR3 is TGTGCCAGCAGAGGACAGGGCATCGGGGAGACCCAGTACTTC.